Presented here are 7 T cell receptor beta chains from one specimen sequenced in a study of blood T cells in healthy people across ages. For the second PCR, which ran for about 6 to 11 cycles, a sample-barcoded 5' primer and a J-beta primer mix were used. TCRdb re-called the 5' RACE reads with MiXCR, one entry per CDR3 protein. Of around 1.5 million distinct CDR3 sequences in the sample, about 35% were seen once. Sequenced sample: blood. These receptor sequences come from a woman younger than 45 in good health.

This rearrangement joins TRBV2 to TRBJ1-2; perhaps TRBD1 as D (5 bases). Germline V gene data show CDR1 as SNHLY and CDR2 as FYNNEI. The CDR3 is 12 residues long. The V gene lost 2 bases and the J gene lost 7 bases, with 8 bases spanning the gap. As DNA, the CDR3 is TGTGCCAGCAGTGAATCGAGGGGTGGCTACACCTTC. It specifies CASSESRGGYTF. Using reference TRBV2 and TRBJ1-2 for the parts outside the CDR3, the full variable domain is EPEVTQTPSHQVTQMGQEVILRCVPISNHLYFYWYRQILGQKVEFLVSFYNNEISEKSEIFDDQFSVERPDGSNFTLKIRSTKLEDSAMYFCASSESRGGYTFGSGTRLTVV.

The rearrangement joins TRBV20-1 to TRBJ2-7, with D possibly matching TRBD2 (6 bases). Germline V CDR1 and CDR2: DFQATT, SNEGSKA (reference sequence). The CDR3 runs to 13 residues. Trimming took off 4 bases at V and 10 bases at J, with 20 bases between the two ends. The CDR3, as DNA: TGCAGTGCTAAGTACCGGGACTCGGGCAATCAGTACTTC. Its translation: CSAKYRDSGNQYF.

The rearrangement links TRBV6-1 to TRBJ2-5; D may be TRBD1 or TRBD2 (6 bases each). This CDR3 has 13 amino acids. CDR1 MNHNS and CDR2 SASEGT come from the germline V gene. Between the trimmed V and J ends, which lost 10 bases and 5 bases, there was a span of 17 bases. The CDR3 coding sequence is TGTGCCACTTTGGAAGGGGGGAAGGAGACCCAGTACTTC. Translation: CATLEGGKETQYF.

V is TRBV6-1 and J is TRBJ1-2, with 7 bases identical to TRBD1. The CDR3 spans 14 residues. The V and J ends lost 9 bases and 7 bases, in that order; junction bases with no gene match: 14. The germline V gene encodes CDR1 MNHNS and CDR2 SASEGT. This chain's CDR3 is CARSTDRPGRGYTF. The CDR3 DNA follows: TGTGCCAGAAGTACGGACAGGCCAGGGCGTGGCTACACCTTC.

V is TRBV10-3 and J is TRBJ2-7; D is unclear. The CDR3 runs to 14 residues. With 11 bases removed from V and 2 bases from J, the gap between germline ends came to 19 bases. Germline V gene sequence: CDR1 ENHRY, CDR2 SYGVKD. DNA of the CDR3: TGTGCCTCCCGTCTCGAGGCAGAGACCTACGAGCAGTACTTC. Translating gives CASRLEAETYEQYF.

This clonotype has more than one count but fewer than ten. The chain recombines TRBV20-1 with TRBJ2-5; possible D gene TRBD1, 7 bases. V was trimmed by 2 bases and J by 6 bases, leaving 19 bases between them. Germline CDR1 and CDR2: DFQATT and SNEGSKA (reference sequence). The CDR3 consists of 15 residues. The CDR3: CSARPSKSGGKTQYF. Written as DNA, the CDR3 is TGCAGTGCTAGACCTAGCAAATCAGGGGGGAAGACCCAGTACTTC.

This clonotype was observed a handful of times. This sequence joins TRBV27 and TRBJ2-1; 10 positions agree with TRBD1. The CDR3 totals 15 residues. The V gene's germline CDR1 is MNHEY and CDR2 SMNVEV (reference sequence). The ends lost 6 bases at V and 6 bases at J; junction bases unmatched: 8. DNA of the CDR3: TGTGCCAGCAGCCCGGGACAGGGGTGGGCCAATGAGCAGTTCTTC. It is translated as CASSPGQGWANEQFF.